The sequence of this T cell receptor beta chain was determined in a study of fetal regulatory T cell absence and autoimmunity. Study overall: The IPEX patients lacked clinical diabetes but had exocrine pancreas autoimmunity. Study-wide findings and caveats: Cord blood and pancreas showed broadly similar TRB gene family usage. Pancreas TCRs were oligoclonally enriched versus cord blood, some clones over 95-fold.

Germline V gives CDR1 SGDLS, CDR2 YYNGEE. The CDR3 runs 17 residues. V was cut by 1 base and J by 1 base, with 17 bases left in between. The survey-level immunoSEQ assay was used. TCRdb's table, derived via immunoSEQ multiplex PCR, lists solely in-frame clones and lacks some. The data show around 100,000 clones, about two thirds seen once. About this clone itself: Antigen specificity is unknown.

This receptor was taken from a male donor with IPEX syndrome. The sequenced sample was pancreas tissue. The chain uses TRBV9 and TRBJ1-1, with D possibly TRBD1 on 5 matching bases. CDR3 sequence reads: CASSVSPSGAANTEAFF. The CDR3 nucleotides are TGTGCCAGCAGCGTATCTCCTAGTGGGGCGGCGAACACTGAAGCTTTCTTT.